This TCR beta chain stems from a study of shared clonotypes between healthy human individuals. TCRdb's table, derived via immunoSEQ multiplex PCR, lists solely in-frame clones and lacks some. The sample carries around 2.5 million clones, roughly 93% recorded once. CDR3 length: 16 residues. V trimming: 3 bases; J trimming: 1 base; junction bases outside the gene matches: 4. Germline V lookup: CDR1 KGHSH, CDR2 LQKENI. Specimen: naive CD4+ T cells from PBMCs. Subset given: CD45RA+ positively selected. The J gene is TRBJ2-2, the V gene TRBV18; the match to TRBD1 covers 8 bases. The receptor was isolated from a man aged 18 to 29 in good health. Some clones in this sample may be carry-over from other donors' samples. The CDR3 coding sequence is TGTGCCAGCTCACCGTTTGGACAGGGGAACACCGGGGAGCTGTTTTTT. Translating gives CASSPFGQGNTGELFF. The whole variable domain, remainder taken from reference TRBV18 and TRBJ2-2, is NAGVMQNPRHLVRRRGQEARLRCSPMKGHSHVYWYRQLPEEGLKFMVYLQKENIIDESGMPKERFSAEFPKEGPSILRIQQVVRGDSAAYFCASSPFGQGNTGELFFGEGSRLTVL.